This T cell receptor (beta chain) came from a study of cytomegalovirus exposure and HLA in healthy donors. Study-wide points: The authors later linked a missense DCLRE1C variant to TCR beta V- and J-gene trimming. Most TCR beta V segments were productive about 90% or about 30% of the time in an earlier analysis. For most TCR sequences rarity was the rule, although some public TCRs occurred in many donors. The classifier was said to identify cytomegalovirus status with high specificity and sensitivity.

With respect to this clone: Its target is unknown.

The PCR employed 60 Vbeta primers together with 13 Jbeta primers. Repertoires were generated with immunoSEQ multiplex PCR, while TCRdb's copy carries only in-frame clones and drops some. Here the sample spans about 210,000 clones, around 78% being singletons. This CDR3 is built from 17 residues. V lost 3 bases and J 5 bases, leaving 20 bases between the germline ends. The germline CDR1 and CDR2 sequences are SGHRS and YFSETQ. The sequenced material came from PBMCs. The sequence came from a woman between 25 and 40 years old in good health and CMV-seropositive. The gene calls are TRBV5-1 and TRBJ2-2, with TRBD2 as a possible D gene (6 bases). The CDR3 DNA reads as TGCGCCAGCAGCTACGGACTAAGGGGTACAATGACCGGGGAGCTGTTTTTT. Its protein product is CASSYGLRGTMTGELFF.